Listed here are 14 T cell receptor beta chains from one sample, sequenced in a study of CD8 T cells in ankylosing spondylitis. Study-wide findings and caveats: Blood of patients with ankylosing spondylitis appeared to be characterized by a TCR beta motif of fewer than 10 highly homologous variants.

The antigens these receptors bind are not known. TCRdb re-called the 5' RACE reads through MiXCR, storing one row per CDR3 protein. The sample has around 770,000 distinct CDR3 sequences, 12% seen once; the top ten hold approximately 0.46%. The specimen was blood, either unsorted or a sorted T cell fraction (not recorded which). Receptors originate from a male donor with ankylosing spondylitis.

Ten or more counts support this clonotype. V gene TRBV15 combines with J gene TRBJ2-1, with TRBD1 matching 7 bases. With V trimmed by 1 base and J by 8 bases, 8 bases remained unmatched. Per germline, CDR1 LNHNV and CDR2 YYDKDF (reference sequence). The CDR3 has 15 residues. CDR3 DNA sequence: TGTGCCACCAGCAGAGGACAAGAGGGGGCCCATGAGCAGTTCTTC. Its protein product is CATSRGQEGAHEQFF.

The chain links TRBV5-1 to TRBJ2-7; the match to TRBD2 covers 15 bases. CDR1 is SGHRS, CDR2 YFSETQ, per germline. The V gene end was trimmed by 1 base and the J gene end by 7 bases; junction bases not matched to a gene: 3. The CDR3 sequence is 15 residues long. The DNA for the CDR3 is TGCGCCAGCAGCTTGCGGACTAGCGGGGGGGGAGAGCAGTACTTC. Amino acids: CASSLRTSGGGEQYF.

In its sample, this clonotype was seen a few times. The chain employs TRBV20-1 and TRBJ2-1, with 9 bases that match TRBD2. V lost 3 bases to trimming and J lost 2 bases; unmatched junction nucleotides: 5. CDR1 is DFQATT and CDR2 is SNEGSKA in the germline V gene (reference sequence). The CDR3 is 15 amino acids. CDR3 in DNA: TGCAGTGCTAGTAGGGCTAGCGGGACCTACAATGAGCAGTTCTTC. It yields the protein CSASRASGTYNEQFF.

This clonotype occurred many times. The chain couples TRBV12-3 or TRBV12-4 to TRBJ2-1, with D possibly being TRBD2 (5 bases). This CDR3 has 14 amino acids. The V gene lost 3 bases and the J gene lost 3 bases, with 9 bases spanning the gap. CDR3 loop: CASSFLSGYNEQFF. The DNA for the CDR3 is TGTGCCAGCAGTTTCCTCAGCGGCTACAATGAGCAGTTCTTC.

The table lists this clonotype with a few counts. The chain has TRBV18 and TRBJ2-6; D not resolved. Trimming cost V 3 bases and J 3 bases, with 9 bases left between them. This CDR3 has 15 amino acids. The V gene's germline CDR1 is KGHSH and CDR2 LQKENI. The CDR3 DNA follows: TGTGCCAGCTCACCCCCGTCCGGTGGGGCCAACGTCCTGACTTTC. Translated, it gives CASSPPSGGANVLTF.

In this sample, this clonotype turned up a few times. V usage is TRBV4-2 and J usage is TRBJ1-4, with D hard to call. Looked up from germline, CDR1 is LGHNA and CDR2 is YNFKEQ. Trimming stripped 1 base from V and 10 bases from J, with 4 bases between. There are 11 residues in the CDR3. CDR3 region: CASSQARKLFF. CDR3 DNA sequence: TGTGCCAGCAGCCAAGCGAGAAAACTGTTTTTT.

This CDR3 reads CASSQLPTGDYEQYF. In nucleotides, the CDR3 is TGCGCCAGCAGCCAACTCCCGACAGGGGACTACGAGCAGTACTTC. This chain uses TRBV4-1 with TRBJ2-7; 8 bases match TRBD1. The V segment lost 2 bases and the J segment 3 bases; nucleotides outside the gene matches: 6. Germline V CDR1 and CDR2: MGHRA, YSYEKL. The CDR3 is made up of 15 amino acids.

This clonotype was detected ten times or more. The chain couples TRBV7-2 to TRBJ2-6; weak D call: TRBD1 (6 bases). The V end was cut by 8 bases, the J end by 0 bases, with 14 bases between. Germline-derived CDR1 and CDR2 are SGHTA and FQGNSA. This CDR3 is built from 16 residues. The DNA of the CDR3 is TGTGCCAGCGAGACAAGGACAGCCTCTGGGGCCAACGTCCTGACTTTC. This codes for CASETRTASGANVLTF.

V and J are TRBV20-1 and TRBJ1-5, with 8 bases identical to TRBD1. Germline CDR1 reads DFQATT; CDR2 reads SNEGSKA (reference sequence). V shed 6 bases and J 5 bases; nucleotides not matched to a gene: 6. This CDR3 is 13 amino acids long. This CDR3 reads CSALGTGHQPQHF. In DNA form, the CDR3 reads TGCAGTGCGCTTGGGACAGGTCATCAGCCCCAGCATTTT.

J is TRBJ1-4 and V is TRBV20-1; D perhaps matches TRBD1 (6 bases). There are 13 residues in the CDR3. The germline CDR1 and CDR2 sequences are DFQATT and SNEGSKA (reference sequence). The V end was cut by 3 bases, the J end by 9 bases, with 14 bases between. CDR3 residues: CSASSGVGKKLFF. For the CDR3, the DNA is TGCAGTGCTAGTTCAGGGGTCGGCAAAAAACTGTTTTTT.

The chain uses TRBV7-2 and TRBJ2-4; D possibly corresponds to TRBD1 (5 bases). V was clipped by 5 bases and J by 3 bases, with 14 bases between them. CDR1 SGHTA and CDR2 FQGNSA come from the germline V gene. This CDR3 is built from 15 residues. CDR3 sequence reads: CASSPRTLGKNIQYF. The CDR3 DNA follows: TGTGCCAGCAGCCCTCGGACATTGGGCAAAAACATTCAGTACTTC.

The chain employs TRBV20-1 and TRBJ2-1; no firm D call. CDR3 size: 14 residues. V lost 1 base, J lost 0 bases, and 7 bases lay in between. Looked up from germline, CDR1 is DFQATT and CDR2 is SNEGSKA (reference sequence). Here the CDR3 reads CSARGIDSYNEQFF. The CDR3 bases are TGCAGTGCTAGAGGGATTGACTCCTACAATGAGCAGTTCTTC.

This clonotype came up a few times. The CDR3 region has the DNA TGTGCCAGCAGCTTAGTAGGGTTTGGGGAGACCCAGTACTTC. Protein sequence: CASSLVGFGETQYF. The gene calls are TRBV7-2 and TRBJ2-5; no firm D call. Germline values: CDR1 SGHTA, CDR2 FQGNSA. The CDR3 is 14 residues long. The V end lost 1 base, the J end lost 5 bases, and 11 bases lay between the germline ends.

V and J are TRBV28 and TRBJ2-5, with D perhaps matching TRBD2 (6 bases). The CDR3 length is 16 residues. Germline V lookup: CDR1 MDHEN, CDR2 SYDVKM. V dropped 7 bases and J dropped 0 bases, with 18 bases sitting between them. The CDR3 reads CASKEGRTSYQETQYF. The CDR3 DNA sequence: TGTGCCAGCAAGGAGGGTAGGACATCGTACCAAGAGACCCAGTACTTC.